One sample yielded the 7 T cell receptor beta chains listed below, sequenced in a study of shared clonotypes between healthy human individuals. TCRdb's table, derived via immunoSEQ multiplex PCR, lists solely in-frame clones and lacks some. The sample records about 2 million clones, 95% being singletons. The specimen sequenced was naive CD4+ T cells sorted from blood. Subset meaning: CD45RA+ positively selected. The source of these receptors is a man younger than 35 in good health.

For this clone: Different DNA sequences within this sample yield the same CDR3. This CDR3 reads CASSEQGAGETQYF. As DNA, the CDR3 is TGTGCCAGCAGTGAACAGGGGGCCGGAGAGACCCAGTACTTC. The chain carries TRBV6-1 and TRBJ2-5; TRBD1 matches at 8 bases. The CDR3 sequence is 14 residues long. CDR1 is MNHNS, CDR2 SASEGT, per germline. V dropped 2 bases and J dropped 4; count of bases not matched to a gene: 3.

On this clone: This clone may be a read error of a much larger clone one base away. DNA for the CDR3: TGTGCCAGCAGCCCGCTGCAGGGGGCGATCCACGAGCAGTACTTC. Translation gives CASSPLQGAIHEQYF. The chain recombines TRBV11-2 with TRBJ2-5; TRBD1 aligns across 8 bases. The DNA end lines up better with TRBJ2-7; the J call may be wrong. Germline CDR1 SGHAT, CDR2 FQNNGV. This CDR3 contains 15 residues.

V usage is TRBV11-2 and J usage is TRBJ2-2; 10 bases map to TRBD1. The CDR3 totals 15 residues. V lost 5 bases, J lost 5 bases, and 5 bases stayed unmatched. Germline CDR1 is SGHAT and CDR2 is FQNNGV. The DNA for the CDR3 is TGTGCCAGCAGCCTGACAGGGGGCAAAACCGGGGAGCTGTTTTTT. Protein: CASSLTGGKTGELFF.

This chain connects TRBV7-8 to TRBJ2-5, with D tentatively TRBD1 (5 bases). V was trimmed by 5 bases and J by 2 bases, leaving 15 bases between them. Germline lookup yields CDR1 SGHVS and CDR2 FQNEAQ. This CDR3 is built from 15 residues. The CDR3 sequence: CASSTNDRQQETQYF. Here the CDR3 DNA reads TGTGCCAGCAGCACAAATGACCGACAGCAAGAGACCCAGTACTTC.

The chain recombines TRBV6-1 with TRBJ1-1; D may be TRBD1 (5 bases). CDR3 size: 14 residues. Trimming stripped 5 bases from V and 1 base from J, with 11 bases between. CDR1 and CDR2 (germline): MNHNS, SASEGT. The CDR3 region has the DNA TGTGCCAGCAGTCTCAGGGTGGGGAACACTGAAGCTTTCTTT. Translated, it gives CASSLRVGNTEAFF.

The chain combines TRBV10-2 with TRBJ2-7; possibly TRBD1 for D (6 bases). Per the germline V gene, CDR1 is WSHSY and CDR2 is SAAADI. The CDR3 has 14 residues. V was pared by 2 bases and J by 3 bases, with 11 bases between. CDR3 amino acids: CASSEQGIFYEQYF. CDR3 DNA: TGCGCCAGCAGTGAGCAGGGGATTTTCTACGAGCAGTACTTC.

The CDR3 region has the DNA TGTGCCAGCAGTTACTCTGTAGCGGGAGGCTCCTACGAGCAGTACTTC. Encoded protein: CASSYSVAGGSYEQYF. The rearrangement joins TRBV6-5 to TRBJ2-7; 10 nucleotides line up with TRBD2. This CDR3 is 16 amino acids long. The V gene's germline CDR1 is MNHEY and CDR2 SVGAGI. The junction had 2 bases not matched to a gene; V was cut back by 0 bases and J by 0 bases.